The next 8 T cell receptor beta chains were all read from a single sample in a study of blood T cell repertoires in COVID-19. Profiled with immunoSEQ multiplex PCR; TCRdb holds only in-frame clones, not every one. The sample lists 200,000 to 250,000 clones, around 89% occurring once. Sequencing was done on a sample of PBMCs or T cells enriched from blood (not recorded which). The source of these receptors is a young woman in a cohort exposed to, infected with or recovered from COVID-19 (not recorded which).

The chain employs TRBV9 and TRBJ2-5; D may be TRBD1 (5 bases). The CDR3 is 14 residues long. Germline CDR1 and CDR2: SGDLS and YYNGEE. Trimming cost V 5 bases and J 2 bases, with 13 bases left between them. The CDR3 loop is CASSVDMGQETQYF. In DNA, the CDR3 is TGTGCCAGCAGTGTGGACATGGGACAAGAGACCCAGTACTTC.

This CDR3 is CASSLVRGSVAVTEAFF. CDR3 nucleotides: TGTGCCAGCAGCTTAGTGCGGGGATCGGTAGCAGTCACTGAAGCTTTCTTT. The V call is TRBV7-8, the J call TRBJ1-1; D remains unclear. Trimming removed 1 base from V and 4 bases from J, with 19 bases in between. CDR1 is SGHVS, CDR2 FQNEAQ, per germline. CDR3 length equals 17 residues.

V usage is TRBV6-5 and J usage is TRBJ1-6, with TRBD1 identical over 9 bases. The CDR3 runs 14 residues. Per the germline V gene, CDR1 is MNHEY and CDR2 is SVGAGI. Trimming at V came to 7 bases and at J to 9 bases, leaving 7 bases not matched to a gene. The CDR3 protein is CASTPRTGVSPLHF. CDR3 DNA: TGTGCCAGCACCCCTAGGACAGGGGTTTCACCCCTCCACTTT.

The CDR3 DNA follows: TGTGCCAGCAGCCTTTCCGACAGGATGAACACTGAAGCTTTCTTT. It encodes CASSLSDRMNTEAFF. This rearrangement joins TRBV3-1 (or the pseudogene TRBV3-2) to TRBJ1-1; TRBD1 might be the D (6 bases). Trimming shortened V by 4 bases and J by 0 bases, and 12 bases separated the two germline ends. The CDR3 is made up of 15 amino acids. Germline V gene sequence: CDR1 LGHDT, CDR2 YNNKEL (reference sequence).

This clone was found a few times. The rearrangement uses TRBV11-2 and TRBJ1-3; the D is unclear. The V end lost 4 bases, the J end lost 1 base, and 17 bases lay between the germline ends. This CDR3 has 17 residues. Germline V gives CDR1 SGHAT, CDR2 FQNNGV. The chain's CDR3 is CASSYAGNGRSGNTIYF. The CDR3 DNA reads as TGTGCCAGCAGCTATGCTGGGAATGGGAGATCTGGAAACACCATATATTTT.

The chain has TRBV23-1 and TRBJ1-5, with 7 bases that match TRBD1. TRBV23-1 has ORF status, its function being uncertain. After removal of 6 bases from V and 2 bases from J, the junction contained 10 bases not matched to a gene. The CDR3 loop spans 16 amino acids. The CDR3 sequence is CASRGSDGQGNQPQHF. The CDR3, as DNA: TGCGCCAGCAGGGGATCGGACGGACAGGGCAATCAGCCCCAGCATTTT.

The rearrangement uses TRBV24-1 and TRBJ2-2; 10 bases match TRBD2. J lost 4 bases, V lost 9 bases, and 7 bases had no gene match. CDR1 and CDR2 (germline): KGHDR, SFDVKD. The CDR3 is 15 residues long. In DNA, the CDR3 is TGTGCCACCGGAACTAGCGGGACTACCACCGGGGAGCTGTTTTTT. Translated, it gives CATGTSGTTTGELFF.

The chain has TRBV4-2 and TRBJ2-1, with D maybe TRBD2 (6 bases). The germline V gene has CDR1 LGHNA and CDR2 YNFKEQ. This CDR3 comprises 14 residues. V gave up 4 bases and J gave up 2 bases, with 9 bases separating them. CDR3 coding DNA: TGTGCCAGCAGCCGGCCTAGCGCCTACAATGAGCAGTTCTTC. The encoded protein is CASSRPSAYNEQFF.